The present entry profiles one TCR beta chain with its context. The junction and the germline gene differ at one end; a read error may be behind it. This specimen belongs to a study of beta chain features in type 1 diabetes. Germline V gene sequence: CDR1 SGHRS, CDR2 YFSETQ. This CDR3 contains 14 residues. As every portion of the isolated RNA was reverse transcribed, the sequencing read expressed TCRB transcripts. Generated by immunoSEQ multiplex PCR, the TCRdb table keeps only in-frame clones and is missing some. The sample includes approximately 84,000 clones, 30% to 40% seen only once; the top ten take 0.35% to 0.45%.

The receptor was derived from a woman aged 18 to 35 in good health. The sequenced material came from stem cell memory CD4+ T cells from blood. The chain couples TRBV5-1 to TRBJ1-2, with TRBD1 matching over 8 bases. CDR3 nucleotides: TGCGCCAGCAGCTTGAATCCCCAGGGGGCGTCCCGCTCCTTC. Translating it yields CASSLNPQGASRSF.